This TCR beta chain was documented in a study of shared clonotypes between healthy human individuals (dated by TCRdb to the early 2020s). Looking at the study overall: Three men and two women, aged 18 to 49 years, made up the cohort. Between about 0.94 and 8.9 billion PBMCs per donor were obtained by leukapheresis. For each donor, CD4 naive and CD4 memory were each run on three plates, CD8 naive on two plates, and CD8 memory on one plate. To estimate repertoire size and how much clonotype sharing occurs between individuals, the study deeply sequenced the blood TCR repertoires of several healthy adults. To increase sequencing depth and limit assay-specific biases, different laboratories used diverse techniques to prepare libraries and sequence TCR repertoires.

TCR CDR3 regions were amplified from genomic DNA by multiplex PCR using the deep immunoSEQ assay. Extracted genomic DNA from each cell subset was spread evenly across all wells of several immunoSEQ 96-well plates, with each plate serving as a replicate. For sorted subsets, approximately 0.2 ug of genomic DNA, equivalent to some 30,000 T cell genomes, went into each replicate PCR. The purified libraries were quantified using a Qubit 3.0 fluorometer, sized with a Bioanalyzer 2100, and then quantified again using the KAPA Library Quantification kit. Every immunoSEQ 96-well plate was sequenced on a dedicated single-read 150-cycle Illumina NextSeq 550 flow cell. The original methods were these. Because only junctional sequences without quality scores were contained in the immunoSEQ output, filtering matching that applied to full-length reads could not be performed. To assign V/J genes and CDR3, sequences were annotated using PyIR, a Python wrapper for IgBLAST v1.9, with IMGT germline references. Reads were filtered out if the reads had weak V/J assignments (E-value above 1e-6), no CDR3, stop codons, out-of-frame junctions, or ambiguous translated residues. V3J clonotypes were defined as sequences sharing the same inferred V gene, J gene, and CDR3 amino acid sequence. The percentage overlap between two repertoires was calculated by dividing the number of shared unique clonotypes by the size of the smaller repertoire. Three approaches were used to assess repertoire richness: RTK rarefaction, the Chao1 estimator, and Recon v2.1 estimates of unobserved clonotypes. Generation probabilities were computed with OLGA for all TCRbeta clonotypes obtained by the gDNA method from several donors. TCRdb stores this immuneACCESS table with in-frame sequences only. Part of the clones is absent; in the studies checked, under half of the shortfall reflects unresolved V genes, and no reason is known for the rest. Clone size and the V and J calls come from that table; the DNA yielded D and trimming. In this sample the table shows about 2 million clones, less than 95% of which occur a single time. The ten largest clones capture 1.2% of the sample.

CD8 naive samples consisted of CD45RO-negative cells that were positively selected for CCR7, yielding a CD45RA+CCR7+ population without TemRA cells. The donors were healthy, HIV-negative adults who had no recently reported acute infections or vaccinations. Every donor was a Caucasian adult residing in Nashville, Tennessee, USA. Blood was collected by leukapheresis, and PBMCs were isolated by Ficoll-Histopaque density gradient centrifugation and then cryopreserved in liquid nitrogen vapor phase. Analytical flow cytometry was used to check the purity and quantity of each magnetically sorted T cell population. From each sorted fraction, genomic DNA was isolated and quantified by UV absorbance on a Nanodrop 2000c. This clone has a single count. Which antigen it targets is not known. No quality values exist for individual bases; no much larger clone is one base distant. Study-level results and caveats: Sampling was restricted to blood, and TCR repertoires in tissues likely differ from the TCR repertoires found in blood. Rarefaction of sorted-subset datasets indicated incomplete sequencing despite the large sequencing depth. The genetic and exposure-history diversity represented was limited by the small number of donors. Clonotypes shared by all four sorted-subset donors showed higher generation probabilities than non-shared clonotypes. Naive subsets generally had larger estimated clonotype richness than memory subsets. Pairwise subsampling led to the expectation that sequencing depth would affect the degree of clonotype sharing among donors. When a few donors were compared, the shared fraction of clonotypes was about 5% for naive CD4, about 4% for naive CD8, 2% to 2.5% for memory CD4, and 0.35% to 0.4% for memory CD8.

From a lookup of the germline V gene, CDR1 and CDR2 are WSHSY and SAAADI. From the cysteine up to the phenylalanine, the CDR3 has a length of 15 residues. CDR3 DNA is the only sequence kept; it has 45 bases, read in frame from the first base. V is cut by 3 bases and J by 0 bases, and the space between the germline ends is 9 bases. Sample: naive CD8+ T cells sorted from blood. What this sample's cell subset or site label stands for: CD45RA+CCR7+. The TCR comes from a man aged 18 to 30 in good health. The chain is encoded by TRBV10-2 joined to TRBJ2-1; no D gene can be assigned with confidence. The CDR3 corresponds to CASSETISSYNEQFF. The sequenced DNA: TGCGCCAGCAGTGAAACCATAAGCTCCTACAATGAGCAGTTCTTC.